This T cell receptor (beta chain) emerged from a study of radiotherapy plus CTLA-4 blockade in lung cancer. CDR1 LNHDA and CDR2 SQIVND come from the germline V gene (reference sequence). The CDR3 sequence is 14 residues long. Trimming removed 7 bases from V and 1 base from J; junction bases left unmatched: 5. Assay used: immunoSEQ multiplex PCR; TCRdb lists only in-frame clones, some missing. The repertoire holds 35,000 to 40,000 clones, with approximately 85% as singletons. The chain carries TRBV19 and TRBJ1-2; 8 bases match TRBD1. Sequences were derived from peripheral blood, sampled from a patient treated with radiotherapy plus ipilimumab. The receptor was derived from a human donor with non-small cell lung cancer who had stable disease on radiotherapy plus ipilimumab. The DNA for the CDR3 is TGTGCCAGTAAAAGGGACAGGAATAACTATGGCTACACCTTC. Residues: CASKRDRNNYGYTF.